The 3 T cell receptor beta chains listed next were all sequenced from one sample in a study of T cell repertoires in cytomegalovirus infection. Which antigens these TCRs recognize remains unknown. Using its own MiXCR run on the reads, TCRdb lists one record per CDR3 protein. The profile shows 900,000 to 950,000 distinct CDR3 sequences, around 32% of them singletons. The sequences come from cultured CD8+ T cells from PBMCs, collected from culture after CMV antigen stimulation. These receptor sequences come from a human donor in good health (CMV status not recorded). Some clones in this sample may be carry-over from other donors' samples.

The chain combines TRBV19 with TRBJ2-5; TRBD2 matches at 7 bases. The germline V gene has CDR1 LNHDA and CDR2 SQIVND (reference sequence). V lost 5 bases to trimming and J lost 0 bases; unmatched junction nucleotides: 6. The CDR3 contains 15 residues. Written as DNA, the CDR3 is TGTGCCAGTAGTCAGAGCGGGGATTACCAAGAGACCCAGTACTTC. The encoded protein is CASSQSGDYQETQYF.

This clonotype was counted a few times. CDR3 region: CASSIIPGGEEKLFF. The CDR3 DNA sequence: TGTGCCAGTAGTATAATTCCAGGGGGCGAAGAAAAACTGTTTTTT. This sequence joins TRBV19 and TRBJ1-4; TRBD1 matches at 8 bases. This CDR3 is 15 amino acids long. Germline loops: CDR1 LNHDA, CDR2 SQIVND (reference sequence). J lost 8 bases, V lost 2 bases, and 7 bases had no gene match.

The sample holds a few counts of this clonotype. V gene TRBV7-9 combines with J gene TRBJ2-2; 7 bases agree with TRBD1. Germline V gene lookup returns CDR1 SEHNR and CDR2 FQNEAQ (reference sequence). The CDR3 spans 16 residues. With V trimmed by 2 bases and J by 6 bases, 9 bases remained unmatched. The chain's CDR3 is CASSLPNRDRAGELFF. Written as DNA, the CDR3 is TGTGCCAGCAGCTTACCAAACCGCGACAGGGCCGGGGAGCTGTTTTTT.